The 14 T cell receptor beta chains listed next were all sequenced from one sample in a study of blood T cell repertoires in COVID-19. Assay: immunoSEQ multiplex PCR; the TCRdb copy retains only in-frame clones and omits some. The sample shows roughly 360,000 clones, 81% of them seen only once. Sequencing was done on a sample of peripheral blood. These receptors originate from a human donor with acute or convalescent COVID-19. The donor label of this sample is uncertain.

The rearrangement joins TRBV12-3 or TRBV12-4 to TRBJ1-5; no firm D call. Trimming cost V 5 bases and J 7 bases, with 9 bases left between them. The CDR3 consists of 12 residues. CDR3 in amino acids: CASSRGAQPQHF. The CDR3 bases are TGTGCCAGCAGTCGCGGTGCGCAGCCCCAGCATTTT.

This chain connects TRBV5-4 to TRBJ1-2, with TRBD1 matching 9 bases. Germline CDR1 is SGHNT and CDR2 is YYREEE (reference sequence). The CDR3 has 15 residues. V dropped 4 bases and J dropped 5; count of bases not matched to a gene: 9. The CDR3 loop reads CASSLLRQGVYGYTF. CDR3 in DNA: TGTGCCAGCAGCCTATTAAGACAGGGGGTATATGGCTACACCTTC.

Details on this clone: The same CDR3 can be traced to other DNA sequences in this sample. The chain combines TRBV7-9 with TRBJ1-5, with 7 bases identical to TRBD1. The germline CDR1 and CDR2 sequences are SEHNR and FQNEAQ (reference sequence). The CDR3 has 15 residues. With V trimmed by 4 bases and J by 1 base, 4 bases remained unmatched. The CDR3 region has the DNA TGTGCCAGCAGCTCGGGACAGATCAGCAATCAGCCCCAGCATTTT. It encodes CASSSGQISNQPQHF.

J is TRBJ1-4 and V is TRBV30, with 7 bases identical to TRBD1. CDR1 is GTSNPN and CDR2 is SVGIG in the germline V gene (reference sequence). J was trimmed by 7 bases and V by 3 bases; bases with no gene match: 14. CDR3 length: 16 residues. The CDR3: CAWSEGQAVIGEKLFF. Here the CDR3 DNA reads TGTGCCTGGAGCGAAGGACAGGCCGTCATAGGTGAAAAACTGTTTTTT. Filled out from reference TRBV30 and TRBJ1-4, the complete variable domain reads SQTIHQWPATLVQPVGSPLSLECTVEGTSNPNLYWYRQAAGRGLQLLFYSVGIGQISSEVPQNLSASRPQDRQFILSSKKLLLSDSGFYLCAWSEGQAVIGEKLFFGSGTQLSVL.

CDR3: CASSPTGTGLSNTEAFF. CDR3 nucleotides: TGTGCCAGCAGCCCTACCGGGACAGGGCTTTCGAACACTGAAGCTTTCTTT. The rearrangement links TRBV7-6 to TRBJ1-1; 9 nucleotides align to TRBD1. This CDR3 comprises 17 residues. Germline lookup yields CDR1 SGHVS and CDR2 FNYEAQ. The J segment lost 1 base and the V segment lost 5 bases, leaving 11 bases of the junction unmatched.

The chain employs TRBV5-1 and TRBJ2-1; D unresolved. In germline, CDR1 is SGHRS, CDR2 YFSETQ. The CDR3 sequence is 11 residues long. Trimming removed 0 bases from V and 9 bases from J, with 4 bases in between. DNA for the CDR3: TGCGCCAGCAGCTTGGAGAGTGAGCAGTTCTTC. Protein product: CASSLESEQFF.

The chain joins TRBV5-1 to TRBJ2-1; D is possibly TRBD2 (7 bases). The CDR3 has 16 amino acids. Germline CDR1 reads SGHRS; CDR2 reads YFSETQ. V shed 4 bases and J shed 5 bases, with 19 bases lying between them. The CDR3: CASSPPRGGDNNEQFF. As DNA, the CDR3 is TGCGCCAGCAGCCCCCCTCGCGGGGGCGACAACAATGAGCAGTTCTTC. The entire variable domain, with the rest obtained from reference TRBV5-1 and TRBJ2-1, is as follows: KAGVTQTPRYLIKTRGQQVTLSCSPISGHRSVSWYQQTPGQGLQFLFEYFSETQRNKGNFPGRFSGRQFSNSRSEMNVSTLELGDSALYLCASSPPRGGDNNEQFFGPGTRLTVL.

The CDR3 loop reads CASSFDRGQEAFF. DNA for the CDR3: TGTGCCAGCAGTTTCGACAGGGGGCAGGAAGCTTTCTTT. The chain employs TRBV2 and TRBJ1-1; 10 bases fit TRBD1. The CDR3 length is 13 residues. J was trimmed by 8 bases and V by 5 bases; bases with no gene match: 5. Germline V lookup: CDR1 SNHLY, CDR2 FYNNEI. Complete variable domain (other parts from reference TRBV2 and TRBJ1-1): EPEVTQTPSHQVTQMGQEVILRCVPISNHLYFYWYRQILGQKVEFLVSFYNNEISEKSEIFDDQFSVERPDGSNFTLKIRSTKLEDSAMYFCASSFDRGQEAFFGQGTRLTVV.

The chain joins TRBV11-2 to TRBJ2-4, with 7 bases aligning to TRBD1. The V and J ends lost 7 bases and 5 bases, in that order; junction bases with no gene match: 11. Germline V gene sequence: CDR1 SGHAT, CDR2 FQNNGV. The CDR3 contains 15 residues. CDR3: CASTLTGTAENIQYF. In nucleotides, the CDR3 is TGTGCCAGCACCCTTACCGGGACAGCAGAAAACATTCAGTACTTC.

The gene calls are TRBV7-2 and TRBJ2-2; 10 bases are shared with TRBD2. CDR1 is SGHTA, CDR2 FQGNSA, per germline. This CDR3 region has 17 residues. The V segment lost 1 base and the J segment 4 bases; nucleotides outside the gene matches: 6. As DNA, the CDR3 is TGTGCCAGCAGCTTAGGGGGGGTAGCGGGAGGCACCGGGGAGCTGTTTTTT. Translation: CASSLGGVAGGTGELFF.

This chain connects TRBV7-9 to TRBJ1-3; TRBD1 is a possible D gene (6 bases). Trimming stripped 8 bases from V and 16 bases from J, with 18 bases between. The CDR3 is 11 residues long. Germline CDR1 SEHNR, CDR2 FQNEAQ (reference sequence). CDR3 region: CASGMDSRLYF. The CDR3 bases are TGTGCCAGCGGAATGGACAGCCGACTTTATTTT.

The chain is built from TRBV19 and TRBJ1-1; 7 bases are a match to TRBD1. Germline V lookup: CDR1 LNHDA, CDR2 SQIVND (reference sequence). The CDR3 sequence is 19 residues long. V dropped 6 bases and J dropped 8; count of bases not matched to a gene: 27. DNA for the CDR3: TGTGCCAGTAGACCGGGAATTGGGCAGGGGGTTTCCGGTTTGGCCGAAGCTTTCTTT. Translated: CASRPGIGQGVSGLAEAFF.

Only one count was recorded for this clone. The chain is built from TRBV18 and TRBJ2-5; 15 bases agree with TRBD2. Losses at the gene ends were 3 bases for V and 2 bases for J; bases not matched to a gene: 7. The CDR3 is 18 residues long. Germline V CDR1 and CDR2: KGHSH, LQKENI. The chain's CDR3 is CASSPSGLAGGRQETQYF. Written as DNA, the CDR3 is TGTGCCAGCTCACCCAGCGGACTAGCGGGAGGGAGACAAGAGACCCAGTACTTC.

V gene TRBV5-1 combines with J gene TRBJ1-2, with TRBD1 as a possible D gene (5 bases). From germline, CDR1 is SGHRS and CDR2 YFSETQ. The V end lost 2 bases, the J end lost 1 base, and 12 bases lay between the germline ends. The CDR3 spans 15 residues. The CDR3 here is CASSLQAVDNYGYTF. The CDR3 DNA sequence: TGCGCCAGCAGCTTACAGGCCGTTGATAACTATGGCTACACCTTC.